Listed below are T cell receptor beta chains from one sample, sequenced in a study of cytotoxic CD8 clonotypes in ibrutinib-treated CLL. Profiled with immunoSEQ multiplex PCR; TCRdb holds only in-frame clones, not every one. This table holds around 70,000 clones, 90% found once. Material: PBMCs, obtained after 12 months of ibrutinib treatment. The receptors here all came from a human donor with chronic lymphocytic leukemia. CDR3s include the opening cysteine and the closing phenylalanine or tryptophan. D genes are given only for firm matches. Clone size appears in some rows only: once, few, many, or a class for an expanded clone.

J gene,clone size,V gene,D gene,CDR3 DNA,CDR3 protein
TRBJ2-7,once,TRBV7-9,TRBD1,TGTGCCAGCAGCTTTCCGGGACAGGGCCTCGAGCAGTACTTC,CASSFPGQGLEQYF
TRBJ2-2,NA,TRBV7-3,NA,TGTGCCAGCAGGGACTCCTCCACCGGGGAGCTGTTTTTT,CASRDSSTGELFF
TRBJ1-1,once,TRBV6-1,NA,TGTGCCAGCAGTGAACCCCAACAGAACACTGAAGCTTTCTTT,CASSEPQQNTEAFF
TRBJ2-7,NA,TRBV10-1,NA,TGCGCCAGCAGAGGCAGCTCCTACGAGCAGTACTTC,CASRGSSYEQYF
TRBJ2-3,NA,TRBV9,NA,TGTGCCAGCACCTCCCAGGCTAGCACAGATACGCAGTATTTT,CASTSQASTDTQYF
TRBJ2-7,NA,TRBV5-5,NA,TGTGCCAGCAGCCTGGGAGGAAGACAGGTCTCCTACGAGCAGTACTTC,CASSLGGRQVSYEQYF
TRBJ2-7,once,TRBV6-6,NA,TGTGCCAGCACCATGGACGGTTCTTCCTACGAGCAGTACTTC,CASTMDGSSYEQYF
TRBJ1-2,NA,TRBV4-3,NA,TGCGCCAGCAGCCAAGTCTCGCAGGGGCAGGATAAGTATGGCTACACCTTC,CASSQVSQGQDKYGYTF
TRBJ2-3,NA,TRBV7-2,TRBD1,TGTGCCAGCACCCAAAGTCCCGGGACAGGAGTGGATACGCAGTATTTT,CASTQSPGTGVDTQYF
TRBJ2-7,NA,TRBV4-2,TRBD2,TGTGCCAGCAGCCGAGGGACTAGTTTTTCCGAGCAGTACTTC,CASSRGTSFSEQYF
TRBJ2-7,NA,TRBV11-3,NA,TGTGCCAGCAGCTTAGTTGGGGACATTATTTCCTACGAGCAGTACTTC,CASSLVGDIISYEQYF
TRBJ2-3,NA,TRBV7-9,NA,TGTGCCAGCAGCCCCGGAGAGGGCACAGATACGCAGTATTTT,CASSPGEGTDTQYF
TRBJ2-5,NA,TRBV15,TRBD2,TGTGCCACCAGCAGCCGGACTAGCGGGGCCGTAACCCAGTACTTC,CATSSRTSGAVTQYF
TRBJ2-2,NA,TRBV5-1,NA,TGCGCCAGCAGCCCCTGGGCAGGGTTACTCTCCGGGGAGCTGTTTTTT,CASSPWAGLLSGELFF
TRBJ1-5,NA,TRBV18,NA,TGTGCCAGCTCACCAGCAGGGGATCAGCCCCAGCATTTT,CASSPAGDQPQHF
TRBJ2-3,NA,TRBV7-2,NA,TGTGCCAGCAGCTTAGAATATACAGATACGCAGTATTTT,CASSLEYTDTQYF
TRBJ2-7,once,TRBV5-1,NA,TGCGCCAGCAGAACGGGTCCCAGGAACGAGCAGTACTTC,CASRTGPRNEQYF
TRBJ2-7,NA,TRBV2,NA,TGTGCCAGCAGGAAACAGGGTTCGAGCGACGAGCAGTACTTC,CASRKQGSSDEQYF
TRBJ2-2,NA,TRBV11-1,NA,TGTGCCAGCAGCTTAGAGGGCGTGGGCGGGGCCGGGGAGCTGTTTTTT,CASSLEGVGGAGELFF
TRBJ2-1,NA,TRBV7-2,NA,TGTGCCAGCAGCCCCTTTAGCGGAATGGGGGGTGAGCAGTTCTTC,CASSPFSGMGGEQFF
TRBJ2-2,NA,TRBV7-7,NA,TGTGCTAGCAGCTTAGTCCCGGGCCAGGGGAACACCGGGGAGCTGTTTTTT,CASSLVPGQGNTGELFF
TRBJ2-1,NA,TRBV14,TRBD2,TGTGCCAGCAGCCAGACTAGCGGCTACAATGAGCAGTTCTTC,CASSQTSGYNEQFF
TRBJ1-2,NA,TRBV6-1,NA,TGTGCCAGCAGTGAACCACCGGAGAACTATGGCTACACCTTC,CASSEPPENYGYTF
TRBJ2-7,NA,TRBV10-1,NA,TGCGCCAGCACTACTCTAACCATTTCCTACGAGCAGTACTTC,CASTTLTISYEQYF
TRBJ1-1,NA,TRBV14,NA,TGTGCCAGCAGCCCCTACGCCCGTATCTTGAACACTGAAGCTTTCTTT,CASSPYARILNTEAFF
TRBJ2-1,NA,TRBV19,NA,TGTGCCAGTCGCCAGGGGGGTTGGAATGAGCAGTTCTTC,CASRQGGWNEQFF
TRBJ1-3,NA,TRBV30,NA,TGTGCCTCAGGGTCCTCTGGAAACACCATATATTTT,CASGSSGNTIYF
TRBJ1-2,NA,TRBV19,TRBD1,TGTGCCAGTAGTTTCTGGACAGGGCGATATGGCTACACCTTC,CASSFWTGRYGYTF
TRBJ2-7,few,TRBV6-5,TRBD1,TGTGCCAGCAGTCCCGGGACAGGGAGCTCCTACGAGCAGTACTTC,CASSPGTGSSYEQYF
TRBJ1-3,NA,TRBV28,NA,TGTGCCAGCAAAGCCCAGGGTGATGGAAACACCATATATTTT,CASKAQGDGNTIYF
TRBJ2-6,NA,TRBV19,TRBD1,TGTGCCAGTAGTACCTACCCTGGACAGGGGGCAGTCTCTGGGGCCAACGTCCTGACTTTC,CASSTYPGQGAVSGANVLTF
TRBJ2-2,NA,TRBV19,TRBD1,TGTGCCACCCCTTCGACAGGGCCGAACACCGGGGAGCTGTTTTTT,CATPSTGPNTGELFF
TRBJ1-1,NA,TRBV11-2,TRBD1,TGTGCCAGCAGCTTCCAGACAGGGGCTATGAACACTGAAGCTTTCTTT,CASSFQTGAMNTEAFF
TRBJ2-1,NA,TRBV10-3,NA,TGTGCCATCAATCCCGGGAGTACGAATGAGCAGTTCTTC,CAINPGSTNEQFF
TRBJ2-7,once,TRBV30,TRBD1,TGTGCCTGGAGTGTATATGGGACAGGGCACGAGCAGTACTTC,CAWSVYGTGHEQYF
TRBJ2-7,few,TRBV6-6,NA,TGTGCCAGCAGTTACATGGCGGTGACTTCCTACGAGCAGTACTTC,CASSYMAVTSYEQYF
TRBJ1-1,NA,TRBV2,TRBD1,TGTGCCAGCGACAGGGGCGGATACACTGAAGCTTTCTTT,CASDRGGYTEAFF
TRBJ2-7,NA,TRBV12-5,NA,TGTGCTAGTGGTTTGGCACCGGGCCGCCAATTCTCCTACGAGCAGTACTTC,CASGLAPGRQFSYEQYF
TRBJ2-7,few,TRBV2,NA,TGTGCCAGCAGTGTGCGGGTCTCCTATTACGAGCAGTACTTC,CASSVRVSYYEQYF
TRBJ2-7,NA,TRBV2,TRBD2,TGTGCCAGCAGTATTACTAGCGGGGCTCACTACGAGCAGTACTTC,CASSITSGAHYEQYF
TRBJ1-2,NA,TRBV6-1,TRBD1,TGTGCCAGCAGGAACAGGGGAGAAGAAGGCTACACCTTC,CASRNRGEEGYTF
TRBJ1-2,medium-sized,TRBV10-1,TRBD1,TGCGCCAGCAGGGGGGCAGGGGGAGACTATGGCTACACCTTC,CASRGAGGDYGYTF
TRBJ1-5,NA,TRBV5-1,NA,TGCGCCAGCAGCTTGGACGGGGTCGGAGATCAGCCCCAGCATTTT,CASSLDGVGDQPQHF
TRBJ2-7,NA,TRBV7-9,TRBD2,TGTGCCAGCAGCTCCACGTCTAGCGGGATGGGGGAGCAGTACTTC,CASSSTSSGMGEQYF
TRBJ1-1,once,TRBV6-5,NA,TGTGCCAGCAGTCCACCCAGGGGTAAAAACACTGAAGCTTTCTTT,CASSPPRGKNTEAFF
TRBJ2-5,NA,TRBV6-5,NA,TGTGCCAGCAGTTATTATGGGGGAGAGACCCAGTACTTC,CASSYYGGETQYF
TRBJ1-2,NA,TRBV28,NA,TGTGCCAGCACACGGTCGGACTATGGCTACACCTTC,CASTRSDYGYTF
TRBJ2-7,NA,TRBV5-1,TRBD1,TGCGCCAGCAGCTCAGGACAGGGTTACGAGCAGTACTTC,CASSSGQGYEQYF
TRBJ2-7,once,TRBV5-6,TRBD1,TGTGCCAGCAGCTTGGGACAGGGTGACGAGCAGTACTTC,CASSLGQGDEQYF
TRBJ2-5,NA,TRBV7-6,NA,TGTGCCAGCAGCTACCCAGGGGAGACCCAGTACTTC,CASSYPGETQYF
TRBJ2-1,NA,TRBV19,NA,TGTGCCAGTAGTAACGGACAGTACAATGAGCAGTTCTTC,CASSNGQYNEQFF
TRBJ1-2,NA,TRBV7-2,NA,TGTGCCAGCAGCTTAGCGCATACTAGCTATGGCTACACCTTC,CASSLAHTSYGYTF
TRBJ2-2,once,TRBV5-1,NA,TGCGCCAGCAGCTTGTCGCCGGAGAACACCGGGGAGCTGTTTTTT,CASSLSPENTGELFF